These 23 T cell receptor beta chains came from one sample sequenced in a study of T cell responses to AZD1222 COVID-19 vaccine. The assay was immunoSEQ multiplex PCR, and TCRdb's table has in-frame clones only and misses some. The repertoire holds some 99,000 clones, with roughly 84% as singletons. Sequenced here: peripheral blood, sampled on day 0 of AZD1222 vaccination. The receptors originated from an adult in good health.

This clone has a single count. The genes are TRBV6-2 or TRBV6-3 and TRBJ2-7; 9 nucleotides line up with TRBD1. Looked up from germline, CDR1 is MNHEY and CDR2 is SVGEGT. The CDR3 spans 16 residues. V lost 6 bases to trimming and J lost 2 bases; unmatched junction nucleotides: 11. CDR3 sequence: CASSLGLDRGAYEQYF. As DNA, the CDR3 is TGTGCCAGCAGCTTGGGCCTGGACAGGGGTGCCTACGAGCAGTACTTC.

The J gene is TRBJ2-3, the V gene TRBV9; 9 bases are shared with TRBD2. V trimming: 0 bases; J trimming: 2 bases; junction bases outside the gene matches: 1. This CDR3 contains 15 residues. CDR1 and CDR2 from the germline V gene are SGDLS and YYNGEE. The CDR3 loop reads CASSVGGRVTDTQYF. The CDR3 coding sequence is TGTGCCAGCAGCGTAGGCGGGAGGGTCACAGATACGCAGTATTTT.

The J gene is TRBJ1-2, the V gene TRBV7-9, with D maybe TRBD1 (6 bases). Trimming pared 4 bases from V and 1 base from J, leaving 13 bases between. The CDR3 is made up of 15 amino acids. The germline gives CDR1 SEHNR, CDR2 FQNEAQ (reference sequence). The CDR3 loop is CASSSTDRFNYGYTF. The CDR3 DNA reads as TGTGCCAGCAGCTCAACCGACAGGTTTAACTATGGCTACACCTTC.

The chain is built from TRBV7-8 and TRBJ2-7, with 8 bases lining up with TRBD2. V gave up 5 bases and J gave up 2 bases; unmatched junction bases: 5. Germline CDR1 reads SGHVS; CDR2 reads FQNEAQ. This CDR3 is built from 14 residues. CDR3 region: CASSKTSATYEQYF. DNA for the CDR3: TGTGCCAGCAGCAAGACTAGCGCGACCTACGAGCAGTACTTC.

The chain carries TRBV15 and TRBJ2-7; 7 bases line up with TRBD1. V dropped 1 base and J dropped 3; count of bases not matched to a gene: 3. CDR1 is LNHNV, CDR2 YYDKDF, per germline (reference sequence). CDR3 size: 14 residues. The CDR3 spells CATSRANRGYEQYF. CDR3 sequence (DNA): TGTGCCACCAGCAGAGCTAACAGGGGCTACGAGCAGTACTTC.

V is TRBV7-9 and J is TRBJ2-7, with 8 bases aligning to TRBD2. With 5 bases clipped from V and 1 base from J, the junction kept 7 bases outside the gene matches. Germline V CDR1 and CDR2: SEHNR, FQNEAQ (reference sequence). The CDR3 is made up of 15 amino acids. CDR3 nucleotides: TGTGCCAGCAGCAGTACTAGCGGTTCTTCCTACGAGCAGTACTTC. Translated, it gives CASSSTSGSSYEQYF.

This clone was detected once. The chain has TRBV30 and TRBJ1-5; 7 bases are a match to TRBD1. Germline V gene sequence: CDR1 GTSNPN, CDR2 SVGIG (reference sequence). The CDR3 runs to 15 residues. The ends lost 0 bases at V and 1 base at J; junction bases unmatched: 3. The CDR3 DNA sequence: TGTGCCTGGAGTGTCGGGACAGCGAGCAATCAGCCCCAGCATTTT. Protein product: CAWSVGTASNQPQHF.

This chain connects TRBV5-3 to TRBJ2-7, with a tentative D call TRBD1 (5 bases). TRBV5-3 qualifies as an ORF whose function is uncertain. V lost 1 base to trimming and J lost 0 bases, with 17 bases between them. This CDR3 has 17 residues. The CDR3 sequence: CARSLKGHGPLSYEQYV. Here the CDR3 DNA reads TGTGCCAGAAGCTTGAAGGGGCACGGGCCCCTCTCCTACGAGCAGTACGTC.

The rearrangement uses TRBV18 and TRBJ2-2; D remains ambiguous. The germline V gene encodes CDR1 KGHSH and CDR2 LQKENI. Trimming took off 3 bases at V and 5 bases at J, with 7 bases between the two ends. This CDR3 spans 13 amino acids. CDR3 residues: CASSPDRTGELFF. CDR3 sequence (DNA): TGTGCCAGCTCACCGGACCGGACCGGGGAGCTGTTTTTT.

The gene calls are TRBV9 and TRBJ2-7; D not certain. V was shortened by 4 bases and J by 6 bases, with 11 bases between the two germline ends. Looked up from germline, CDR1 is SGDLS and CDR2 is YYNGEE. The CDR3 has 12 residues. The CDR3 loop is CASSPSSGEQYF. DNA for the CDR3: TGTGCCAGCAGCCCGTCTTCAGGCGAGCAGTACTTC.

The chain is built from TRBV7-9 and TRBJ1-6; the D gene is possibly TRBD1 (6 bases). CDR1 is SEHNR, CDR2 FQNEAQ, per germline (reference sequence). V was cut by 3 bases and J by 7 bases, with 10 bases left in between. The CDR3 is made up of 14 amino acids. CDR3 residues: CASSLIRGNSPLHF. The CDR3 DNA reads as TGTGCCAGCAGCTTGATTAGGGGGAATTCACCCCTCCACTTT.

The V gene is TRBV6-1, the J gene TRBJ2-2; the match to TRBD2 covers 12 bases. CDR3 size: 18 residues. The V and J ends lost 6 bases and 5 bases, in that order; junction bases with no gene match: 13. Germline assignment: CDR1 MNHNS and CDR2 SASEGT. CDR3 nucleotides: TGTGCCAGCAGGGAAAGCGCTAGCGGGGGGGCCCGTACCGGGGAGCTGTTTTTT. Encoded protein: CASRESASGGARTGELFF.

V usage is TRBV7-9 and J usage is TRBJ2-5; 10 bases line up with TRBD2. The length of the CDR3 is 15 residues. Germline CDR1 is SEHNR and CDR2 is FQNEAQ (reference sequence). V shed 5 bases and J 5 bases; nucleotides not matched to a gene: 8. Here the CDR3 DNA reads TGTGCCAGCAGCACGCTAGCGGGAGTACTGGAGACCCAGTACTTC. It codes for CASSTLAGVLETQYF.

The V gene is TRBV5-1, the J gene TRBJ2-7; 8 bases agree with TRBD2. The CDR3 is made up of 15 amino acids. The germline V gene encodes CDR1 SGHRS and CDR2 YFSETQ. After removal of 0 bases from V and 3 bases from J, the junction contained 5 bases not matched to a gene. The CDR3 loop reads CASSLDSGAIYEQYF. The CDR3 nucleotides are TGCGCCAGCAGCTTGGATAGCGGGGCCATCTACGAGCAGTACTTC.

This chain connects TRBV12-3 or TRBV12-4 to TRBJ1-4, with D uncertain. Between the trimmed V and J ends, which lost 7 bases and 8 bases, there was a span of 8 bases. This CDR3 contains 11 residues. CDR3 DNA: TGTGCCAGCACCGTGGCCGAAAAACTGTTTTTT. Residues: CASTVAEKLFF.

V is TRBV30 and J is TRBJ1-2; 11 bases line up with TRBD1. The CDR3 has 12 amino acids. Germline V gene data show CDR1 as GTSNPN and CDR2 as SVGIG (reference sequence). Unmatched junction bases numbered 4, after V lost 5 bases and J lost 8 bases. CDR3 amino acids: CAWAGTGGGYTF. In nucleotides, the CDR3 is TGTGCCTGGGCGGGGACAGGGGGAGGCTACACCTTC.

This chain uses TRBV6-2 or TRBV6-3 with TRBJ2-3; 7 bases match TRBD2. The junction had 10 bases not matched to a gene; V was cut back by 5 bases and J by 5 bases. The CDR3 totals 15 residues. The germline V gene has CDR1 MNHEY and CDR2 SVGEGT. CDR3 DNA sequence: TGTGCCAGCAGTACGGGGAGGGTGTATGGAGATACGCAGTATTTT. Its translation is CASSTGRVYGDTQYF.

This chain uses TRBV5-4 with TRBJ1-1; D is ambiguous. Germline lookup yields CDR1 SGHNT and CDR2 YYREEE (reference sequence). V was pared by 4 bases and J by 4 bases, with 14 bases between. The CDR3 runs 14 residues. The CDR3 DNA sequence: TGTGCCAGCAGCCCGGCCCAGCTCGGCACTGAAGCTTTCTTT. It yields the protein CASSPAQLGTEAFF.

The rearrangement joins TRBV6-1 to TRBJ2-7; D may correspond to TRBD1 or TRBD2 (5 bases each). This CDR3 is 18 amino acids long. Trimming removed 3 bases at V and 0 bases at J, with 21 bases between. Germline-derived CDR1 and CDR2 are MNHNS and SASEGT. CDR3 amino acids: CASSDWGWVEGSSYEQYV. In nucleotides, the CDR3 is TGTGCCAGCAGTGATTGGGGGTGGGTCGAAGGAAGCTCCTACGAGCAGTACGTC.

The rearrangement links TRBV25-1 to TRBJ2-6; D uncertain. Germline values: CDR1 MGHDK, CDR2 SYGVNS. The CDR3 sequence is 14 residues long. Trimming stripped 5 bases from V and 2 bases from J, with 7 bases between. The CDR3 loop is CASSPAAGANVLTF. CDR3 DNA sequence: TGTGCCAGCAGTCCGGCAGCTGGGGCCAACGTCCTGACTTTC.

The chain couples TRBV24-1 to TRBJ2-5; possibly TRBD1 for D (6 bases). Deletions cut 5 bases from V and 2 bases from J, with 14 bases between. From germline, CDR1 is KGHDR and CDR2 SFDVKD. The CDR3 has 15 residues. The CDR3 DNA reads as TGTGCCACCAGTGGGGGAGACAGGATTCAAGAGACCCAGTACTTC. Translating it yields CATSGGDRIQETQYF.

The chain is built from TRBV19 and TRBJ2-2; TRBD2 matches at 7 bases. The germline V gene encodes CDR1 LNHDA and CDR2 SQIVND (reference sequence). The CDR3 sequence is 18 residues long. The ends lost 6 bases at V and 0 bases at J; junction bases unmatched: 13. CDR3: CASRSILAPNPNTGELFF. The CDR3 DNA follows: TGTGCCAGTAGGAGTATACTAGCGCCTAACCCGAACACCGGGGAGCTGTTTTTT. The variable domain in full, with the rest retrieved from reference TRBV19 and TRBJ2-2, is DGGITQSPKYLFRKEGQNVTLSCEQNLNHDAMYWYRQDPGQGLRLIYYSQIVNDFQKGDIAEGYSVSREKKESFPLTVTSAQKNPTAFYLCASRSILAPNPNTGELFFGEGSRLTVL.

CDR3 sequence (DNA): TGCGCCAGCAGCTCTCAAGAGGGGTGGGCCGGTGAGACCCAGTACTTC. As protein: CASSSQEGWAGETQYF. The chain has TRBV5-1 and TRBJ2-5; D might be TRBD1 or TRBD2, each matching 5 bases. In germline, CDR1 is SGHRS, CDR2 YFSETQ. The CDR3 totals 16 residues. Trimming pared 3 bases from V and 5 bases from J, leaving 20 bases between.